Given below is one T cell receptor (beta chain) in context. The target antigen is unknown. The record originates from a study of T cell responses to AZD1222 COVID-19 vaccine. Study findings and constraints: The span of vaccine-associated CD4 TCRs extended across spike, with dominance at 160-218 and 743-854. Donors, mostly white British, included more females; clonal diversity was possibly underestimated. Reportedly, close to half of spike-specific TCRs are directed against unmutated variant regions. The number of AZD1222 recipients seropositive at baseline was only five to seven.

Sequenced by immunoSEQ multiplex PCR; TCRdb stores in-frame clones only, minus some. The sample contains just under 35,000 clones, 75% to 90% of which appear only once. The TCR comes from an adult in good health. The specimen comprised peripheral blood, sampled on day 0 of AZD1222 vaccination.

CDR3 nucleotides: TGTGCCAGCAGCTTGTCATCCGTAGATAGCAATCAGCCCCAGCATTTT. Its protein product is CASSLSSVDSNQPQHF. The J gene is TRBJ1-5, the V gene TRBV5-5; the D is unclear. V lost 1 base to trimming and J lost 0 bases, with 11 bases between them. Per the germline V gene, CDR1 is SGHKS and CDR2 is YYEKEE (reference sequence). This CDR3 is 16 amino acids long.